The TCR beta chain described here comes from a study of T cell changes during pregnancy in multiple sclerosis. Clones were sequenced by immunoSEQ multiplex PCR, and TCRdb holds only the in-frame ones, with some missing. The table records around 78,000 clones, around 93% of them present only once. This receptor was identified in a female donor with multiple sclerosis, enrolled in a pregnancy study. Specimen: peripheral blood, collected in the second trimester of pregnancy.

Here the CDR3 reads CASRYSNQPQHF. The DNA for the CDR3 is TGTGCCAGCAGATATAGCAATCAGCCCCAGCATTTT. V usage is TRBV2 and J usage is TRBJ1-5; no definite D call. CDR3 length: 12 residues. The V and J ends lost 6 bases and 0 bases respectively, with 3 bases between them. Germline V lookup: CDR1 SNHLY, CDR2 FYNNEI.